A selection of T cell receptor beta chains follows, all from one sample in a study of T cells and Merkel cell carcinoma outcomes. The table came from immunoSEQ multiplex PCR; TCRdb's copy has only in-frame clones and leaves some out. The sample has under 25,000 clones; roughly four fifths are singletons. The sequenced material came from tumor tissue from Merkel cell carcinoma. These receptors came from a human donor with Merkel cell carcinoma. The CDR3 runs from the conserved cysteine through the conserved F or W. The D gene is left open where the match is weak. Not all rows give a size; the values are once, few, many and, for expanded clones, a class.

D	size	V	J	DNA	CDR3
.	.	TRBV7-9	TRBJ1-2	TGTGCCAGCAGCTCCAGGTACAGGGTAGGAAACTATGGCTACACCTTC	CASSSRYRVGNYGYTF
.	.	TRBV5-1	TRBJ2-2	TGCGCCAGCAGCTTGAGGGGAATCGGGGAGCTGTTTTTT	CASSLRGIGELFF
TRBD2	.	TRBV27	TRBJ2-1	TGTGCCAGCAGTTCACTAGCGGGGGACAGTATTGAGCAGTTCTTC	CASSSLAGDSIEQFF
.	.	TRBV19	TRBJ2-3	TGTGCCAGTACCGGGTCCACAGATACGCAGTATTTT	CASTGSTDTQYF
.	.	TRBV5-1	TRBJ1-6	TGCGCCAGCAGCTTTGACAGTGTACGGCCCCTCCACTTT	CASSFDSVRPLHF
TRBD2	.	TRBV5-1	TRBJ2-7	TGCGCCAGCAGCTTCCACGGACTAGCGGAAGATGAGCAGTACTTC	CASSFHGLAEDEQYF
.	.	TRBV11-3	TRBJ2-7	TGTGCCAGCAGCTTAGAAGCAGGGACCTACGAGCAGTACTTC	CASSLEAGTYEQYF
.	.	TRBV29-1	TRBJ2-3	TGCAGCGTTGGAGGAGCCCCAGATACGCAGTATTTT	CSVGGAPDTQYF
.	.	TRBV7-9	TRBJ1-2	TGTGCCAGCAGCTTCGGAGGGGCTGGCTACACCTTC	CASSFGGAGYTF
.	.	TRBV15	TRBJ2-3	TGTGCCACCAGCTCCGGTTTTCGGGGCACAGATACGCAGTATTTT	CATSSGFRGTDTQYF
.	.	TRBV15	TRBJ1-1	TGTGCCACCAGCAGTACTGAGGGGGGCGCGAAAGGTAAAGCTTTCTTT	CATSSTEGGAKGKAFF
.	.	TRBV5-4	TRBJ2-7	TGTGCCAGCAGGGCCGGCGAGAGCTCCTACGAGCAGTACTTC	CASRAGESSYEQYF
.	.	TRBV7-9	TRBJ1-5	TGTGCCAGCAGCTGGGGGGCCGATCAGCCCCAGCATTTT	CASSWGADQPQHF
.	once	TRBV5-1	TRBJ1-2	TGCGCCAGCAGCGCTGGTAACAGGGTCGGCTATGGCTACACCTTC	CASSAGNRVGYGYTF
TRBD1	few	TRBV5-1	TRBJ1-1	TGCGCCAGCAGGTTACTCGGGACAGGGCTAAAGAACACTGAAGCTTTCTTT	CASRLLGTGLKNTEAFF
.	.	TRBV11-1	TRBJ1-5	TGTGCCAGCAGCTCGACCCTCGGATCAGCCCAGCATTTT	CASSSTLGSAQHF
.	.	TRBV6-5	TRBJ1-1	TGTGCCACCTCGGGAAGGAACACTGAAGCTTTCTTT	CATSGRNTEAFF
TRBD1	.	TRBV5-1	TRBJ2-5	TGCGCCAGCAGCATGAGGACAGGGGGGGAAGAGACCCAGTACTTC	CASSMRTGGEETQYF
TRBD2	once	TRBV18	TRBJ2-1	TGTGCCAGCTCACCAGACGCTAGCGGTATTTGGAGGGAGCAGTTCTTC	CASSPDASGIWREQFF
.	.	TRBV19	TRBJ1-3	TGTGCCAGTAGTATTTGGTCTCTCTCTGGAAACACCATATATTTT	CASSIWSLSGNTIYF
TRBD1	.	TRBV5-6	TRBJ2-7	TGTGCCAGCAGCTTCGGGACAGTTTCCTACGAGCAGTACTTC	CASSFGTVSYEQYF